A selection of T cell receptor beta chains follows, all from one sample in a study of graft-versus-host responses after intestinal transplantation. TCRdb's copy holds only in-frame clones and misses some; the assay was immunoSEQ multiplex PCR. The sample consists of over 20,000 clones, about half of them appearing once. The specimen comprised alloreactive CD4+ T cells from a mixed lymphocyte reaction culture, sampled before intestinal transplant. These receptors were taken from a human patient who received an intestinal transplant. The CDR3 runs from the conserved cysteine through the conserved F or W. D genes are given only for firm matches. Size values are once, few and many counts, or a class for expanded clones, and some rows have none.

D gene	V gene	J gene	clone size	CDR3 protein	CDR3 DNA
TRBD2	TRBV5-1	TRBJ2-7	.	CASSQIAGGPYEQYF	TGCGCCAGCAGCCAAATAGCGGGGGGGCCCTACGAGCAGTACTTC
.	TRBV5-1	TRBJ2-3	few	CASSLAGDTQYF	TGCGCCAGCAGCTTGGCGGGGGATACGCAGTATTTT
.	TRBV18	TRBJ1-2	.	CASSPLGGGDYGYTF	TGTGCCAGCTCACCCCTGGGAGGAGGTGACTATGGCTACACCTTC
TRBD2	TRBV7-6	TRBJ2-3	few	CASSLALLAGDTDTQYF	TGTGCCAGCAGCTTAGCGCTGTTAGCGGGGGACACAGATACGCAGTATTTT
.	TRBV2	TRBJ1-5	.	CASSPRAGGNQPQHF	TGTGCCAGCAGCCCCAGGGCAGGAGGCAATCAGCCCCAGCATTTT
.	TRBV5-1	TRBJ1-1	.	CASSFLGGRVNTEAFF	TGCGCCAGCAGCTTCCTAGGGGGGAGGGTGAACACTGAAGCTTTCTTT
.	TRBV7-9	TRBJ1-6	.	CASSPQVVGSYNSPLHF	TGTGCCAGCAGCCCCCAGGTCGTTGGTTCCTATAATTCACCCCTCCACTTT
TRBD1	TRBV6-4	TRBJ1-6	few	CASSGQGLPNSPLHF	TGTGCCAGCAGTGGACAGGGGCTCCCTAATTCACCCCTCCACTTT
TRBD1	TRBV10-3	TRBJ1-3	few	CATAGTAQGNTIYF	TGTGCCACCGCCGGGACAGCCCAAGGAAACACCATATATTTT
.	TRBV7-3	TRBJ2-3	.	CASSLLGGQMGPDTQYF	TGTGCCAGCAGCTTATTAGGCGGGCAAATGGGTCCAGATACGCAGTATTTT
.	TRBV7-3	TRBJ1-1	.	CASSLWGAEAFF	TGTGCCAGCAGCTTATGGGGAGCTGAAGCTTTCTTT
TRBD1	TRBV7-6	TRBJ1-3	.	CASSLAPLQGAGNTIYF	TGTGCCAGCAGCTTAGCCCCTCTACAGGGGGCTGGAAACACCATATATTTT
TRBD1	TRBV29-1	TRBJ1-2	few	CSVEKTGRGYTF	TGCAGCGTTGAAAAGACAGGGAGAGGCTACACCTTC
.	TRBV11-2	TRBJ1-4	few	CASSLNRVSNEKLFF	TGTGCCAGCAGCTTAAACAGGGTATCTAATGAAAAACTGTTTTTT
.	TRBV18	TRBJ1-1	.	CASSPYLGDTEAFF	TGTGCCAGCTCACCATACCTAGGGGACACTGAAGCTTTCTTT
.	TRBV5-1	TRBJ2-1	few	CASSFEGGTFVEQFF	TGCGCCAGCAGCTTTGAGGGAGGCACTTTTGTTGAGCAGTTCTTC
.	TRBV6-5	TRBJ1-6	few	CASSYRGGSPLHF	TGTGCCAGCAGTTATCGGGGGGGTTCACCCCTCCACTTT
TRBD2	TRBV10-2	TRBJ2-5	.	CASSGLAGVQETQYF	TGCGCCAGCAGCGGACTAGCGGGGGTGCAAGAGACCCAGTACTTC
TRBD2	TRBV18	TRBJ2-3	few	CASSHPGLPTDTQYF	TGTGCCAGCTCACACCCGGGACTACCCACAGATACGCAGTATTTT
.	TRBV27	TRBJ1-5	few	CASSLAGARQPQHF	TGTGCCAGCAGTTTGGCGGGGGCACGACAGCCCCAGCATTTT
.	TRBV7-2	TRBJ1-1	few	CASSLNTEAFF	TGTGCCAGCAGCCTTAACACTGAAGCTTTCTTT
TRBD1	TRBV2	TRBJ2-2	.	CASRRQGAATGELFF	TGTGCCAGCCGTCGACAGGGGGCGGCCACCGGGGAGCTGTTTTTT
.	TRBV5-1	TRBJ1-3	.	CASSLGGRSSGNTIYF	TGCGCCAGCAGCTTGGGGGGCAGGAGCTCTGGAAACACCATATATTTT
TRBD1	TRBV5-1	TRBJ2-5	few	CASSEGTVRETQYF	TGCGCCAGCAGCGAGGGGACAGTGCGAGAGACCCAGTACTTC
TRBD2	TRBV7-9	TRBJ2-1	.	CASSASGGVLGEQFF	TGTGCCAGCAGCGCCAGCGGGGGGGTTCTCGGGGAGCAGTTCTTC
TRBD2	TRBV2	TRBJ2-3	.	CASSGTGTSGGLQYF	TGTGCCAGCAGTGGGACCGGGACTAGCGGGGGGTTGCAGTATTTT
.	TRBV2	TRBJ1-1	.	CASSAEGGTEAFF	TGTGCCAGCAGTGCCGAGGGGGGGACTGAAGCTTTCTTT
TRBD2	TRBV5-1	TRBJ2-5	.	CASSFGLAGETQYF	TGCGCCAGCAGCTTCGGACTAGCAGGGGAGACCCAGTACTTC
TRBD1	TRBV6-5	TRBJ1-2	.	CASSQDRGGDGYTF	TGTGCCAGCAGTCAGGACAGGGGGGGGGACGGCTACACCTTC
TRBD1	TRBV4-1	TRBJ2-1	.	CASSFPGQGYNEQFF	TGCGCCAGCAGCTTCCCGGGACAGGGATACAATGAGCAGTTCTTC
TRBD1	TRBV6-5	TRBJ2-7	few	CASSYGDRALGEQYF	TGTGCCAGCAGTTACGGGGACAGAGCCCTCGGCGAGCAGTACTTC
.	TRBV19	TRBJ1-2	.	CASSFQGNMNYGYTF	TGTGCCAGTAGTTTCCAGGGCAATATGAACTATGGCTACACCTTC
TRBD2	TRBV5-1	TRBJ2-7	.	CASSAGIASGQYEQYF	TGCGCCAGCAGCGCGGGTATAGCTAGCGGCCAATACGAGCAGTACTTC
TRBD1	TRBV19	TRBJ2-3	.	CASGQGFPDTQYF	TGTGCCAGTGGACAGGGTTTTCCAGATACGCAGTATTTT
.	TRBV27	TRBJ2-4	.	CASSSVGESINIQYF	TGTGCCAGCAGTTCCGTCGGAGAATCAATAAACATTCAGTACTTC
.	TRBV18	TRBJ2-5	.	CASSPMPGRGETQYF	TGTGCCAGCTCACCAATGCCAGGGAGGGGGGAGACCCAGTACTTC
.	TRBV21-1	TRBJ2-7	.	CARRMDRRPYEQYF	TGTGCCAGGAGAATGGACAGGAGGCCCTACGAGCAGTACTTC
.	TRBV5-1	TRBJ2-2	.	CASSSSFGGNTGELFF	TGCGCCAGCAGCTCCTCTTTCGGGGGAAACACCGGGGAGCTGTTTTTT
TRBD2	TRBV18	TRBJ2-1	few	CASSRTSGGYNEQFF	TGTGCCAGCTCCCGCACTAGCGGGGGTTACAATGAGCAGTTCTTC
TRBD1	TRBV5-4	TRBJ2-5	.	CASSHIWTGVGETQYF	TGTGCCAGCAGCCACATCTGGACAGGGGTAGGGGAGACCCAGTACTTC
.	TRBV2	TRBJ1-3	few	CASSVQGNTIYF	TGTGCCAGCAGCGTACAGGGAAACACCATATATTTT
.	TRBV6-6	TRBJ2-7	once	CASSYSITTYEQYF	TGTGCCAGCAGTTACTCGATCACTACCTACGAGCAGTACTTC
TRBD2	TRBV10-3	TRBJ2-3	.	CAISESLLAGGLSTDTQYF	TGTGCCATCAGTGAGTCTCTACTAGCGGGGGGACTTAGCACAGATACGCAGTATTTT
.	TRBV18	TRBJ2-1	once	CASSPTGLVGANEQFF	TGTGCCAGCTCACCTACAGGACTAGTGGGGGCCAATGAGCAGTTCTTC
.	TRBV9	TRBJ2-5	.	CASSARLGETQYF	TGTGCCAGCAGCGCCAGACTAGGAGAGACCCAGTACTTC
.	TRBV7-2	TRBJ1-2	.	CASSFDRQMWTF	TGTGCCAGCAGCTTCGACCGACAGATGTGGACCTTC
.	TRBV9	TRBJ2-5	few	CASSLGGGGETQYF	TGTGCCAGCAGCCTAGGGGGAGGAGGGGAGACCCAGTACTTC
.	TRBV11-1	TRBJ1-6	.	CASSLTGAVDNSPLHF	TGTGCCAGCAGCTTAACTGGGGCAGTGGATAATTCACCCCTCCACTTT
.	TRBV7-3	TRBJ2-1	few	CASSLMAASYNEQFF	TGTGCCAGCAGCTTAATGGCGGCCTCCTACAATGAGCAGTTCTTC
.	TRBV18	TRBJ2-1	few	CASSPLGGLSNEQFF	TGTGCCAGCTCACCGCTGGGGGGGCTCAGCAATGAGCAGTTCTTC
.	TRBV7-6	TRBJ2-1	.	CASSLAGWGEQFF	TGTGCCAGCAGCTTGGCAGGGTGGGGTGAGCAGTTCTTC
.	TRBV7-8	TRBJ1-5	.	CASSLDAGPQHF	TGTGCCAGCAGCTTAGATGCCGGGCCCCAGCATTTT
.	TRBV15	TRBJ2-6	.	CATSRDTVSGANVLTF	TGTGCCACCAGCAGAGATACGGTCTCTGGGGCCAACGTCCTGACTTTC
TRBD1	TRBV5-1	TRBJ2-3	.	CASSIEIGGGTDTQYF	TGCGCCAGCAGCATAGAAATAGGGGGCGGTACAGATACGCAGTATTTT
.	TRBV18	TRBJ2-7	.	CASSPGRGPYEQYF	TGTGCCAGCTCACCAGGCAGAGGGCCCTACGAGCAGTACTTC
TRBD1	TRBV7-3	TRBJ1-1	.	CASSLSDRAEAFF	TGTGCCAGCAGCTTATCGGACAGGGCTGAAGCTTTCTTT
.	TRBV18	TRBJ2-7	.	CASRVSYEQYF	TGTGCCAGCCGGGTCTCCTACGAGCAGTACTTC
.	TRBV5-1	TRBJ2-1	.	CASSLVNNEQFF	TGCGCCAGCAGCTTGGTAAACAATGAGCAGTTCTTC
TRBD1	TRBV6-6	TRBJ2-7	few	CASSYAAGTGRGEQYF	TGTGCCAGCAGTTACGCGGCCGGGACAGGGAGGGGCGAGCAGTACTTC
.	TRBV5-1	TRBJ2-7	few	CASSHEPLSNYEQYF	TGCGCCAGCAGCCATGAGCCACTTTCCAACTACGAGCAGTACTTC